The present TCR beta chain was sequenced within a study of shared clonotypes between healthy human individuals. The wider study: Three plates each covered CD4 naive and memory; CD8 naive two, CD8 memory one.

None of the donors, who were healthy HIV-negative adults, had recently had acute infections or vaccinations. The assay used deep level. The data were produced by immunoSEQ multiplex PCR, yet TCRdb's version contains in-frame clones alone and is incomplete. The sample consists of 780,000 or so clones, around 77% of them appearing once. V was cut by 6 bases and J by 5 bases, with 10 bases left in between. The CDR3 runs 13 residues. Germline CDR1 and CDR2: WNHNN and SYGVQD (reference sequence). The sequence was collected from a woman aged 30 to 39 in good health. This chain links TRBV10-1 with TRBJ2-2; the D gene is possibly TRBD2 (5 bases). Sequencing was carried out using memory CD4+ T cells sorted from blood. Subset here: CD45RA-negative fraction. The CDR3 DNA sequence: TGCGCCAGCAGAGGAGGCCCTACCGGGGAGCTGTTTTTT. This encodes CASRGGPTGELFF.